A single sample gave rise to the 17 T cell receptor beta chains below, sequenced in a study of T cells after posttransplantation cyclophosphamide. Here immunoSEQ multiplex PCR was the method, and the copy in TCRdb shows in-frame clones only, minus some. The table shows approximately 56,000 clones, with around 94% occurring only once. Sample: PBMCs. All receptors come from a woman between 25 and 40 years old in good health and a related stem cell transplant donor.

The CDR3 DNA reads as TGTGCCAGCTCACCACCGGAGAACAATGAGCAGTTCTTC. Translated: CASSPPENNEQFF. The chain recombines TRBV18 with TRBJ2-1; D remains unclear. The CDR3 contains 13 residues. Trimming removed 0 bases from V and 5 bases from J, with 5 bases in between. Germline CDR1 is KGHSH and CDR2 is LQKENI.

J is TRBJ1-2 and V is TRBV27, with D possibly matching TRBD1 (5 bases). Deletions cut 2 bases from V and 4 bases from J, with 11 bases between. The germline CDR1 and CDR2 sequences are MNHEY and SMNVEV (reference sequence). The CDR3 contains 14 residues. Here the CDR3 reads CASSLAGNGYGYTF. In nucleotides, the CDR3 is TGTGCCAGCAGTTTAGCAGGGAACGGCTATGGCTACACCTTC.

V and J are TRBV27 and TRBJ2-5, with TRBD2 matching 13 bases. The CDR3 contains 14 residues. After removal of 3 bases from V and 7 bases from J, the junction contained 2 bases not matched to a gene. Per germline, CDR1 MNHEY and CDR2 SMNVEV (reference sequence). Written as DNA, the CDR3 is TGTGCCAGCAGTTTGACTAGCGGGGGGCTGACCCAGTACTTC. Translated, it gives CASSLTSGGLTQYF.

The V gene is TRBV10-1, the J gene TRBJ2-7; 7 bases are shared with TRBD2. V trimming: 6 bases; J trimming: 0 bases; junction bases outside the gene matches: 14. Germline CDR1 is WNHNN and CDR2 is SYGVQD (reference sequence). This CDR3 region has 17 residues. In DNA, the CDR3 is TGCGCCAGCAGCGTTGGGGGGGACGGGAAGAGCTCCTACGAGCAGTACTTC. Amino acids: CASSVGGDGKSSYEQYF.

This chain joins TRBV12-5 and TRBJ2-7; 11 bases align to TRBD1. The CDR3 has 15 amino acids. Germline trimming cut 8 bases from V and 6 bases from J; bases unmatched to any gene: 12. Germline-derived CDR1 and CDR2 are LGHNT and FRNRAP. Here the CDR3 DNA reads TGTGCTAGTCCCCCGGAGGACAGGGGGCAGATCGAGCAGTACTTC. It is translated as CASPPEDRGQIEQYF.

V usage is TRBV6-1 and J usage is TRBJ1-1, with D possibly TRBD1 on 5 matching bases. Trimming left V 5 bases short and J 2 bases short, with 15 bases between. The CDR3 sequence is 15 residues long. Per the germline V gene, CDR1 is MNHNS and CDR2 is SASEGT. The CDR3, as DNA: TGTGCCAGCAGTAGATCCCGGGGGACCAACACTGAAGCTTTCTTT. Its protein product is CASSRSRGTNTEAFF.

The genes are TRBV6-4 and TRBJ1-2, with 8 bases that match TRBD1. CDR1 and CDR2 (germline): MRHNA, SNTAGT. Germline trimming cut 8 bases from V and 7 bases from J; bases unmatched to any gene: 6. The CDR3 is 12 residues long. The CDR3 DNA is TGTGCCAGCCGGGGGCAGGGGGCTGGCTACACCTTC. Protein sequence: CASRGQGAGYTF.

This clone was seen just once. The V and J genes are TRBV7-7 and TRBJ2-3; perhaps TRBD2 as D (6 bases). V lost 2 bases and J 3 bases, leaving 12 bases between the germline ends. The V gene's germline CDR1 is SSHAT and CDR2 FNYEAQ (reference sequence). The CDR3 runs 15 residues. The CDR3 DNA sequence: TGTGCCAGCAGCTTATCGCTGGGGGGTACAGATACGCAGTATTTT. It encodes CASSLSLGGTDTQYF.

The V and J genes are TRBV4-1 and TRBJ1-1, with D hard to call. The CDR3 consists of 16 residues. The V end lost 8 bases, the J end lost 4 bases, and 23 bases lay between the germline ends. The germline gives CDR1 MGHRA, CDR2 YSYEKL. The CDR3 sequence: CASFHSGMVRATEAFF. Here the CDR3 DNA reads TGCGCCAGCTTTCACTCGGGAATGGTTCGTGCCACTGAAGCTTTCTTT.

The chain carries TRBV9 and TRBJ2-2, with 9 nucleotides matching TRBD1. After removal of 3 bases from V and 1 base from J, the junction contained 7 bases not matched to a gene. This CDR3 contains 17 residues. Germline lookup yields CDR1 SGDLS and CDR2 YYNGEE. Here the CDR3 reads CASSARTGAMNTGELFF. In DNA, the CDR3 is TGTGCCAGCAGCGCGCGGACAGGGGCTATGAACACCGGGGAGCTGTTTTTT.

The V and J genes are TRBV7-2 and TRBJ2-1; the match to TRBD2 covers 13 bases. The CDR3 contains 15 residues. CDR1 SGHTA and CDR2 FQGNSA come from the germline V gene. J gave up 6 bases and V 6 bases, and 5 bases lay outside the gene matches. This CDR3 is CASRGTSGGANEQFF. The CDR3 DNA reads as TGTGCCAGCAGAGGAACTAGCGGGGGGGCCAATGAGCAGTTCTTC.

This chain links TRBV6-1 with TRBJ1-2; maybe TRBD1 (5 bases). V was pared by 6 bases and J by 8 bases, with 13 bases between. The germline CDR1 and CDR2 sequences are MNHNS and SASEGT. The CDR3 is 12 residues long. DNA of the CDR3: TGTGCCAGCAGGCCGGGGGGTTACGGCTACACCTTC. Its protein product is CASRPGGYGYTF.

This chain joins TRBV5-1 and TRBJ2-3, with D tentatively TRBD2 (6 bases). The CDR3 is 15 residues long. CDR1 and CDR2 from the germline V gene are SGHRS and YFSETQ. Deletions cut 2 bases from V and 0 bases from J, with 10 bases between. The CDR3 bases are TGCGCCAGCAGCTTTGGCGGGACTAGCACAGATACGCAGTATTTT. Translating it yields CASSFGGTSTDTQYF.

This CDR3 is CASSSTVIDEQFF. The DNA of the CDR3 is TGCGCCAGCAGCAGCACGGTTATTGATGAGCAGTTCTTC. This chain connects TRBV5-1 to TRBJ2-1; D unclear. The CDR3 covers 13 residues. Trimming took off 4 bases at V and 8 bases at J, with 13 bases between the two ends. Germline CDR1 SGHRS, CDR2 YFSETQ.

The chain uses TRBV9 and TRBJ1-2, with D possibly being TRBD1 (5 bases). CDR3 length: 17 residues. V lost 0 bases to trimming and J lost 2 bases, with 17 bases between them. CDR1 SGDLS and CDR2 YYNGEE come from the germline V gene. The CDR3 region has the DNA TGTGCCAGCAGCGTAGGAGGTGTAAAGGGGATAAACTATGGCTACACCTTC. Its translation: CASSVGGVKGINYGYTF. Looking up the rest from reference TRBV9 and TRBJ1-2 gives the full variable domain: DSGVTQTPKHLITATGQRVTLRCSPRSGDLSVYWYQQSLDQGLQFLIQYYNGEERAKGNILERFSAQQFPDLHSELNLSSLELGDSALYFCASSVGGVKGINYGYTFGSGTRLTVV.

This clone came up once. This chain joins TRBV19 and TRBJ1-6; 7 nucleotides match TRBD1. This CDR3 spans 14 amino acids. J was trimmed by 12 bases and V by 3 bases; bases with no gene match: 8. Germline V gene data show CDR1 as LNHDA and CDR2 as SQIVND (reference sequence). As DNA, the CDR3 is TGTGCCAGTAGTATTACGGGGACAGCTTTACCCCTCCACTTT. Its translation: CASSITGTALPLHF.

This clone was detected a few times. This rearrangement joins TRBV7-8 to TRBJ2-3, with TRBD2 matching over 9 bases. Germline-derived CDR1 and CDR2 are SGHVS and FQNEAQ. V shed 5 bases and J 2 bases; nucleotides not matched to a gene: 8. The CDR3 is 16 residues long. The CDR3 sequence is CASSPAVAGDTDTQYF. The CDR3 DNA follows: TGTGCCAGCAGCCCCGCGGTAGCGGGGGACACAGATACGCAGTATTTT.